This T cell receptor beta chain was retrieved from a study of CD8 T cells in Susac syndrome. RNA totalling about 0.5 to 1 ug underwent reverse transcription with random hexamers. Using its own MiXCR run on the immunoSEQ multiplex PCR reads, TCRdb lists one record per CDR3 protein. The sample has 150,000 or so distinct CDR3 sequences; approximately 95% are singletons. CDR3 length: 13 amino acids. V shed 2 bases and J shed 6 bases, with 8 bases lying between them. The germline V gene encodes CDR1 MNHEY and CDR2 SVGAGI. The TCR originated in a human donor with Susac syndrome. The V and J genes are TRBV6-5 and TRBJ2-1; D might be TRBD2 (5 bases). Source material: CD4+ T cells from PBMCs. The CDR3 sequence is CASSYEGGNEQFF. In nucleotides, the CDR3 is TGTGCCAGCAGTTACGAAGGAGGCAATGAGCAGTTCTTC.